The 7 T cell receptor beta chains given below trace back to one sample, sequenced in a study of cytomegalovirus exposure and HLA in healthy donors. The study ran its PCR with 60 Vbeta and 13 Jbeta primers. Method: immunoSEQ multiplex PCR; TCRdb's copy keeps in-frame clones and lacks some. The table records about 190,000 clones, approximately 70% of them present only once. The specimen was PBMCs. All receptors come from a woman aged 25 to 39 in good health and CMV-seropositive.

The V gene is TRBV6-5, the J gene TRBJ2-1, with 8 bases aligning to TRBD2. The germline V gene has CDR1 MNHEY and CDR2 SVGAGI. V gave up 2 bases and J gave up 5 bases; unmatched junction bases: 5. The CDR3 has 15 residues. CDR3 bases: TGTGCCAGCAGTTACAATGCGGGAGGCCACAATGAGCAGTTCTTC. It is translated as CASSYNAGGHNEQFF.

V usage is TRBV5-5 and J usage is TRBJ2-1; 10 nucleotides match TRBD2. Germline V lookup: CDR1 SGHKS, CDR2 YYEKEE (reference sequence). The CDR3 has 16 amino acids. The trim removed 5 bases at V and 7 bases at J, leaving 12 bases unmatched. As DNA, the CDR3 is TGTGCCAGCAGACACCCCCGGTTAGCGGGAGGAAATGAGCAGTTCTTC. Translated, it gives CASRHPRLAGGNEQFF.

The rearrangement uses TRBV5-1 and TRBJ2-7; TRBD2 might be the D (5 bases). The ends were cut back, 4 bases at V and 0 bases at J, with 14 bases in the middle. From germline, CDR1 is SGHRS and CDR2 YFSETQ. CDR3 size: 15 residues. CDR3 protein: CASSARTGSSYEQYF. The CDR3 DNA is TGCGCCAGCAGCGCCCGGACTGGGAGCTCCTACGAGCAGTACTTC.

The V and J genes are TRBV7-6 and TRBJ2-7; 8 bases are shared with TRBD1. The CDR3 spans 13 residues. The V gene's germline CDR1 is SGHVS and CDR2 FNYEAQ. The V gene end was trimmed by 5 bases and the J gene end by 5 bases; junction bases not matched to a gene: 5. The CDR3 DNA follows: TGTGCCAGCAGCCCAGACAGGGGCCACGAGCAGTACTTC. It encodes CASSPDRGHEQYF.

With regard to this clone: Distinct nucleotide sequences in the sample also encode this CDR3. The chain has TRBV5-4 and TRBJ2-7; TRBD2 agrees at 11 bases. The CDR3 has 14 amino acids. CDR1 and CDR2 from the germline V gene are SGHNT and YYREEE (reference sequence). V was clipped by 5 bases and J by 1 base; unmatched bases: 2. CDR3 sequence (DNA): TGTGCCAGCAGGCTAGCGGGAGGTTCCTACGAGCAGTACTTC. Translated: CASRLAGGSYEQYF.

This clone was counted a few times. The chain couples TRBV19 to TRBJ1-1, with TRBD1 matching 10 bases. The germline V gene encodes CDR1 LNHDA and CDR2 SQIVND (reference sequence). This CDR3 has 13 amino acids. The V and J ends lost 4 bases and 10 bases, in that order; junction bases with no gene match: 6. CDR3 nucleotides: TGTGCCAGTAGTACCGGGACAGGGGCTCGAGCTTTCTTT. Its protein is CASSTGTGARAFF.

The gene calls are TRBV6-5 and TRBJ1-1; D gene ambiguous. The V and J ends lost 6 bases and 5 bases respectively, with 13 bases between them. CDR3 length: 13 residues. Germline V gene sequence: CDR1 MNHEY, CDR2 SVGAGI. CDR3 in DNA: TGTGCCAGCAGCCAACGAGAGGGAACTGAAGCTTTCTTT. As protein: CASSQREGTEAFF.